These 11 T cell receptor beta chains share one sample of origin, sequenced in a study of beta chain features in type 1 diabetes. Regarding the study as a whole: Shortening that was moderate but significant affected the TCRB CDR3s of Type 1 diabetes patients in all four CD4+ subsets.

The isolated RNA, all of it, was reverse transcribed, so expressed TCRB transcripts were what got sequenced. Here immunoSEQ multiplex PCR was the method, and the copy in TCRdb shows in-frame clones only, minus some. The repertoire has more than 250,000 clones, roughly 20% of them found once; the top ten carry 0.028%. These TCRs' antigens remain unknown. The sample consisted of naive CD4+ T cells from blood. The receptors come from a woman between 40 and 50 years old with type 1 diabetes.

This clone was seen only a few times. The chain is built from TRBV7-6 and TRBJ1-1; D ambiguous. This CDR3 is 13 amino acids long. Trimming took off 2 bases at V and 7 bases at J, with 11 bases between the two ends. The V gene's germline CDR1 is SGHVS and CDR2 FNYEAQ. CDR3 amino acids: CASSLNRNLEAFF. The CDR3 DNA is TGTGCCAGCAGCTTAAATAGAAACCTTGAAGCTTTCTTT.

The CDR3 DNA sequence: TGTGCCAGCTCACCTGGCGGGGGAAATAGCAATCAGCCCCAGCATTTT. This encodes CASSPGGGNSNQPQHF. The chain couples TRBV18 to TRBJ1-5, with a tentative D call TRBD1 (5 bases). Germline CDR1 and CDR2: KGHSH and LQKENI. The CDR3 contains 16 residues. V was cut by 3 bases and J by 0 bases, with 12 bases left in between. Full variable domain (rest looked up from reference TRBV18 and TRBJ1-5): NAGVMQNPRHLVRRRGQEARLRCSPMKGHSHVYWYRQLPEEGLKFMVYLQKENIIDESGMPKERFSAEFPKEGPSILRIQQVVRGDSAAYFCASSPGGGNSNQPQHFGDGTRLSIL.

This clone was seen a few times. This rearrangement joins TRBV5-1 to TRBJ2-1; 7 bases are a match to TRBD2. This CDR3 is built from 16 residues. Germline-derived CDR1 and CDR2 are SGHRS and YFSETQ. V was pared by 2 bases and J by 2 bases, with 7 bases of the junction left unmatched. Here the CDR3 reads CASSLAGLRPYNEQFF. The CDR3 DNA follows: TGCGCCAGCAGCTTAGCGGGACTTCGACCCTACAATGAGCAGTTCTTC.

V usage is TRBV15 and J usage is TRBJ1-1; 8 bases agree with TRBD1. Germline loops: CDR1 LNHNV, CDR2 YYDKDF (reference sequence). The CDR3 loop spans 15 amino acids. With 4 bases clipped from V and 4 bases from J, the junction kept 8 bases outside the gene matches. CDR3 nucleotides: TGTGCCACCAGCACCCGGACAGGGCGAGGCACTGAAGCTTTCTTT. Translation gives CATSTRTGRGTEAFF.

The CDR3 loop is CASSLEEGPYEQYF. CDR3 nucleotides: TGCGCCAGCAGCTTGGAGGAGGGACCCTACGAGCAGTACTTC. The chain links TRBV5-1 to TRBJ2-7; D is perhaps TRBD2 (6 bases). V was trimmed by 0 bases and J by 2 bases, leaving 9 bases between them. CDR3 length equals 14 residues. Germline V gene lookup returns CDR1 SGHRS and CDR2 YFSETQ.

CDR3 nucleotide sequence: TGTGCCTGGAGTGTACAAACAGGGTATGGCTACACCTTC. This translates into CAWSVQTGYGYTF. The chain is built from TRBV30 and TRBJ1-2; D possibly corresponds to TRBD1 (6 bases). This CDR3 is 13 amino acids long. V shed 0 bases and J shed 5 bases, with 10 bases lying between them. Germline V gene lookup returns CDR1 GTSNPN and CDR2 SVGIG (reference sequence).

This clone occurred a few times. The V gene is TRBV5-4, the J gene TRBJ2-1, with D perhaps TRBD1 (5 bases). The V and J ends lost 0 bases and 0 bases respectively, with 10 bases between them. From germline, CDR1 is SGHNT and CDR2 YYREEE (reference sequence). CDR3 length: 16 amino acids. CDR3 bases: TGTGCCAGCAGCTTGGTGTTACAGGCCTCCTACAATGAGCAGTTCTTC. It translates to CASSLVLQASYNEQFF.

There are a few counts of this clone. This chain connects TRBV7-9 to TRBJ1-1, with TRBD1 identical over 8 bases. CDR1 is SEHNR and CDR2 is FQNEAQ in the germline V gene (reference sequence). The ends lost 6 bases at V and 3 bases at J; junction bases unmatched: 3. The CDR3 extends over 13 amino acids. CDR3: CASRKTGDTEAFF. Written as DNA, the CDR3 is TGTGCCAGCAGAAAGACAGGGGACACTGAAGCTTTCTTT.

Only a few counts were recorded for this clone. The rearrangement uses TRBV15 and TRBJ1-3; D gene uncertain. The V end lost 1 base, the J end lost 2 bases, and 12 bases lay between the germline ends. CDR1 is LNHNV, CDR2 YYDKDF, per germline (reference sequence). This CDR3 is 16 amino acids long. CDR3 nucleotides: TGTGCCACCAGCAGAGTTGAGGGATACACTGGAAACACCATATATTTT. It codes for CATSRVEGYTGNTIYF.

The chain has TRBV30 and TRBJ2-3; a possible D gene is TRBD2 (6 bases). The germline V gene encodes CDR1 GTSNPN and CDR2 SVGIG (reference sequence). The CDR3 is 14 amino acids. Trimming took 7 bases from V and 4 from J, leaving 18 bases between them. CDR3 bases: TGTGCCTCCTTCCCCCGCGGGGCGGCAGATACGCAGTATTTT. Protein sequence: CASFPRGAADTQYF.

This clone was seen once. The chain has TRBV7-7 and TRBJ2-1; D unresolved. Germline-derived CDR1 and CDR2 are SSHAT and FNYEAQ (reference sequence). This CDR3 contains 13 residues. V was trimmed by 2 bases and J by 5 bases, leaving 7 bases between them. The CDR3 loop reads CASSLSQNNEQFF. The CDR3 DNA reads TGTGCCAGCAGCTTATCCCAAAACAATGAGCAGTTCTTC.